This paragraph reports one TCR beta chain. V lost 2 bases and J lost 6, with 14 bases in between. CDR3 length equals 15 residues. Germline loops: CDR1 MNHEY, CDR2 SVGAGI. In the original processing: Quantification of nucleated cells was approximated via reference gene primer amplification. TCRdb's copy holds only in-frame clones and misses some; the assay was immunoSEQ multiplex PCR. That table furnishes V, J and clone size, whereas the DNA furnished D and trimming. The data contain some 180,000 clones, about nine tenths of them singletons. This sample was taken from a study of blood T cell repertoires in COVID-19. Background on the study: PBMCs, B-cell-depleted T cells, or T cells provided the cDNA or gDNA that made up the material.

This clonotype was obtained from a man between 70 and 80 years old with active or convalescent COVID-19. The J gene is TRBJ1-5, the V gene TRBV6-5; unclear D gene. Material for sequencing was peripheral blood. The CDR3 nucleotides are TGTGCCAGCAGTTACACCGGGGAGGCGGGTCAGCCCCAGCATTTT. Its translation: CASSYTGEAGQPQHF.